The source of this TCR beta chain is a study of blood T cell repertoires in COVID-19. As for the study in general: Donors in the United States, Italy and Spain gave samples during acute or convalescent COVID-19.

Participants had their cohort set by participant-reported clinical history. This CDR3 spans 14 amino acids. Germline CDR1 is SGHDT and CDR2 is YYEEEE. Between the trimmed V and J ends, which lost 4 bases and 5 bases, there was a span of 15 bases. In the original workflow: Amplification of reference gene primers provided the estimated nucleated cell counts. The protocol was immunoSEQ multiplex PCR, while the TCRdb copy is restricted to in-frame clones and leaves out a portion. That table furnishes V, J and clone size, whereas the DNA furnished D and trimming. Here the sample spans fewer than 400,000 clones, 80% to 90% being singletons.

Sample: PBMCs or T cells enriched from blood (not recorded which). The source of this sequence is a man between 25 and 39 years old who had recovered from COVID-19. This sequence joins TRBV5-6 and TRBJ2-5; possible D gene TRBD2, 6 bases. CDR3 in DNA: TGTGCCAGCAGCGAGGGACTCCGGTCTGAGACCCAGTACTTC. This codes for CASSEGLRSETQYF. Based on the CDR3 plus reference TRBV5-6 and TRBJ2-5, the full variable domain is DAGVTQSPTHLIKTRGQQVTLRCSPKSGHDTVSWYQQALGQGPQFIFQYYEEEERQRGNFPDRFSGHQFPNYSSELNVNALLLGDSALYLCASSEGLRSETQYFGPGTRLLVL.